The clone carrying this T cell receptor beta chain has more than one count but fewer than ten. Its antigen is still unknown. A second 7 to 11 cycle PCR used barcoded and J-beta primers. TCRdb independently ran MiXCR on the 5' RACE reads; one entry per CDR3 protein. This sample has around 800,000 distinct CDR3 sequences, with 20% to 30% found just once. This record comes from a study of blood T cells in healthy people across ages. Study findings and constraints: Diversity was estimated from one million T cells, and these estimates were considered underestimates.

The CDR3 runs 13 residues. Germline V CDR1 and CDR2: SQVTM, ANQGSEA. V dropped 7 bases and J dropped 8; count of bases not matched to a gene: 13. These data were likewise used in another study, on T cells of mothers and their children.

The sequenced material came from blood. The chain employs TRBV29-1 and TRBJ1-1; 7 bases are a match to TRBD1. This receptor was identified in a boy aged 5-17 years in good health. The CDR3 region is CSAGGQLDIEAFF. In DNA form, the CDR3 reads TGCAGCGCTGGGGGACAGCTGGATATCGAAGCTTTCTTT.